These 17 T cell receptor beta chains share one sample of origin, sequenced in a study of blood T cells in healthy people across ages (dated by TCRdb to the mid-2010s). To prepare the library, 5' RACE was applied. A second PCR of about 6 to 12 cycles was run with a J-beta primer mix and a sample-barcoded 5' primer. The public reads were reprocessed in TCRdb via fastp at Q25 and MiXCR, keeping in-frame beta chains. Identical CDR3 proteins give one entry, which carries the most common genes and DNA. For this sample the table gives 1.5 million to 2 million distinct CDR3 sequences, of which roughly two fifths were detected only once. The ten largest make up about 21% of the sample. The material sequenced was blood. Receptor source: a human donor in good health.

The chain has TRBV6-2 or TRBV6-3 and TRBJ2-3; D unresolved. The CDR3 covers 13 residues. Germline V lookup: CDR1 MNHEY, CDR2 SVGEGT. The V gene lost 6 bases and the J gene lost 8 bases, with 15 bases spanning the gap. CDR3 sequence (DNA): TGTGCCAGCAGCGGCAGTTTCCAAGTTACGCAGTATTTT. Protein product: CASSGSFQVTQYF.

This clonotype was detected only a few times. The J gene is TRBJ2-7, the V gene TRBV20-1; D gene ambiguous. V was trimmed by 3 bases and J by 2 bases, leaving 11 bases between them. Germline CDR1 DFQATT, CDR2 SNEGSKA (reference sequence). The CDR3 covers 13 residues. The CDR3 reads CSARVSPTYEQYF. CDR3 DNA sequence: TGCAGTGCTAGGGTCTCACCGACCTACGAGCAGTACTTC.

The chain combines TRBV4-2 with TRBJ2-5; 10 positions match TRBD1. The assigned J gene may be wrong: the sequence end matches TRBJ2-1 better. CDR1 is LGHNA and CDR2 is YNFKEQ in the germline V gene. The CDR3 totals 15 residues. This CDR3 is CASSPNDRGQETQFF. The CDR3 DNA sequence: TGTGCCAGCAGTCCAAATGACAGGGGGCAAGAGACCCAGTTCTTC.

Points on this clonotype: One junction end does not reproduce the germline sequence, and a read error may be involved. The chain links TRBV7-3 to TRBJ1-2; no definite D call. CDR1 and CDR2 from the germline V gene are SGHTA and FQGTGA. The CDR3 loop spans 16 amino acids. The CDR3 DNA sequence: TGTGCCAGGAGCTTAACGTTAATCGGCACAGTTGAGGGCTACACCTTC. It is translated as CARSLTLIGTVEGYTF.

The CDR3 loop is CASTQGGKETQYF. The CDR3 bases are TGTGCCAGCACCCAAGGGGGTAAAGAGACCCAGTACTTC. The genes are TRBV7-2 and TRBJ2-5, with a tentative D call TRBD1 (6 bases). Germline V CDR1 and CDR2: SGHTA, FQGNSA. The CDR3 runs to 13 residues. Trimming removed 7 bases at V and 3 bases at J, with 12 bases between.

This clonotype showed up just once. Here the CDR3 DNA reads TGTGCCAGCAAATTAGTAGGGGGGGCCAAAAACATTCAGTACTTC. Translation: CASKLVGGAKNIQYF. The chain combines TRBV27 with TRBJ2-4; D may correspond to TRBD1 or TRBD2 (6 bases each). In germline, CDR1 is MNHEY, CDR2 SMNVEV (reference sequence). The CDR3 spans 15 residues. V was pared by 7 bases and J by 1 base, with 14 bases between.

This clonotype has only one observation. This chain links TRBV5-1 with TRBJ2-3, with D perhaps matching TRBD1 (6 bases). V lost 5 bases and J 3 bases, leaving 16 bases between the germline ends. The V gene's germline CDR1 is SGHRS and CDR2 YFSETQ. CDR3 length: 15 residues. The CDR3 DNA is TGCGCCAGCAGACTTACAGGGTTGGGGACAGATACGCAGTATTTT. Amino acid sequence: CASRLTGLGTDTQYF.

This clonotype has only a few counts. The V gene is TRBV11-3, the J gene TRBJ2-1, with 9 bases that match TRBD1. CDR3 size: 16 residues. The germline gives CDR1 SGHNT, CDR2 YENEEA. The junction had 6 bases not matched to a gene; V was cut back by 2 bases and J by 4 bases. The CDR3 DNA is TGTGCCAGCAGCTTACGCGGGACAGGGCTTTACAATGAGCAGTTCTTC. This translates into CASSLRGTGLYNEQFF. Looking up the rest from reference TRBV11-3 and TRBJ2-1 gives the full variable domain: EAGVVQSPRYKIIEKKQPVAFWCNPISGHNTLYWYLQNLGQGPELLIRYENEEAVDDSQLPKDRFSAERLKGVDSTLKIQPAELGDSAVYLCASSLRGTGLYNEQFFGPGTRLTVL.

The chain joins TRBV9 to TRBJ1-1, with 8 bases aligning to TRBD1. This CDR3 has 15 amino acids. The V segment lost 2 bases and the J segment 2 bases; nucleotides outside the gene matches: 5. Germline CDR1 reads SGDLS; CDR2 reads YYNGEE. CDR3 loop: CASSVGTGLNTEAFF. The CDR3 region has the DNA TGTGCCAGCAGCGTTGGGACAGGTTTAAACACTGAAGCTTTCTTT.

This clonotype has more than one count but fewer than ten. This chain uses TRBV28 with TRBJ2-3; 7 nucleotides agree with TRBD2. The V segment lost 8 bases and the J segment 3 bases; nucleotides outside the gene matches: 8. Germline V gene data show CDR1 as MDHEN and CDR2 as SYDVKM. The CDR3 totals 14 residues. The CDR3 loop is CASREAGETDTQYF. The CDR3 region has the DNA TGTGCCAGCCGGGAGGCGGGGGAGACAGATACGCAGTATTTT.

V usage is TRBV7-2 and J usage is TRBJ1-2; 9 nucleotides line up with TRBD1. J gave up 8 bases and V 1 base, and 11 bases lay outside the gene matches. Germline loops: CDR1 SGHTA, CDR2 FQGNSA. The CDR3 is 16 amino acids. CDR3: CASSLDLWDRVRGYTF. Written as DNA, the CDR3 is TGTGCCAGCAGCTTAGACCTATGGGACAGGGTGAGGGGCTACACCTTC. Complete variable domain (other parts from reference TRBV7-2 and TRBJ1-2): GAGVSQSPSNKVTEKGKDVELRCDPISGHTALYWYRQSLGQGLEFLIYFQGNSAPDKSGLPSDRFSAERTGGSVSTLTIQRTQQEDSAVYLCASSLDLWDRVRGYTFGSGTRLTVV.

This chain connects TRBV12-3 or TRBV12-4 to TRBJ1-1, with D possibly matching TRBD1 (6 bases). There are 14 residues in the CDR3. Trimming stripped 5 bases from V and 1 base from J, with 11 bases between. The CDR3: CASSDRTTNTEAFF. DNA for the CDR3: TGTGCCAGCAGTGACAGGACGACGAACACTGAAGCTTTCTTT.

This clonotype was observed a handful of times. The CDR3 DNA follows: TGCAGCGTTCCAGCCGACAGGCCCTCCGCCTACAATGAGCAGTTCTTC. This codes for CSVPADRPSAYNEQFF. This chain joins TRBV29-1 and TRBJ2-1; weak D call: TRBD1 (6 bases). The V gene lost 5 bases and the J gene lost 2 bases, with 19 bases spanning the gap. The CDR3 is 16 amino acids. Germline CDR1 SQVTM, CDR2 ANQGSEA.

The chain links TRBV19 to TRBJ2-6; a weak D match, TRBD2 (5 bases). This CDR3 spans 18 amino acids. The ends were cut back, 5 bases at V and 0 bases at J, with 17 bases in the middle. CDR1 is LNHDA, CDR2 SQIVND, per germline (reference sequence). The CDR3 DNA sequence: TGTGCCAGTAGTTCTATACGGACTGAATACTCTGGGGCCAACGTCCTGACTTTC. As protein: CASSSIRTEYSGANVLTF.

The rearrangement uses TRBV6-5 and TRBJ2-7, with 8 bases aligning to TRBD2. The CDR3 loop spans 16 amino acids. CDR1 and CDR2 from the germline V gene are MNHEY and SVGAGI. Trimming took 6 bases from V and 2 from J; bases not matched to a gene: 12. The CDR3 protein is CASSNSPLAATYEQYF. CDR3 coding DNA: TGTGCCAGCAGCAACTCCCCACTAGCGGCGACCTACGAGCAGTACTTC.

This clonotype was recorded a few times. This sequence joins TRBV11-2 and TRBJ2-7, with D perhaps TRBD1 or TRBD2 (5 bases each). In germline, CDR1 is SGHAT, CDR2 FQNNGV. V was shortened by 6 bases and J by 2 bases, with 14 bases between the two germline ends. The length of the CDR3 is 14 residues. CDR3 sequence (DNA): TGTGCCAGCAGGGAACAGGACTTCGCCTACGAGCAGTACTTC. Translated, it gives CASREQDFAYEQYF.

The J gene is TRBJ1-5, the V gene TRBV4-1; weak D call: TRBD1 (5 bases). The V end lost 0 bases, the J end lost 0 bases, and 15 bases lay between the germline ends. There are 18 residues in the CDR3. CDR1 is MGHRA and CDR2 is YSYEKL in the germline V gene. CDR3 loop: CASSQDPNGGYSNQPQHF. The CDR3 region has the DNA TGCGCCAGCAGCCAAGACCCGAACGGGGGTTATAGCAATCAGCCCCAGCATTTT.